These 15 T cell receptor beta chains share one sample of origin, sequenced in a study of regulatory T cells in long-lasting Graves disease (dated by TCRdb to about 2021). The time point label, read with the paper, signifies: newly diagnosed GD, antithyroid drugs for less than 3 months. For both TCR sequencing and RNA sequencing, RNA was extracted from PBMCs using TRIzol. The receptor library was made with multiplex PCR. This sample was sequenced with an Illumina HiSeq 4000. TCR beta libraries were built with iRepertoire HTBI primers and Arm-PCR amplification of CDR3 regions. TCRdb itself trimmed the public reads at Q25 with fastp, ran MiXCR and retained productive beta chains. Identical CDR3 protein sequences are pooled into one entry, listed with their most common genes and DNA. The sample yields 200,000 to 250,000 distinct CDR3 sequences; around 18% were counted once. The ten largest clones add up to approximately 20% of the sample.

This material consisted of peripheral blood mononuclear cells (PBMCs), taken at new diagnosis, from a patient treated with antithyroid drugs. Every receptor here comes from a female donor with Graves disease.

This clonotype has at least ten counts. The gene calls are TRBV7-6 and TRBJ1-1; D ambiguous. Looked up from germline, CDR1 is SGHVS and CDR2 is FNYEAQ. Trimming stripped 4 bases from V and 0 bases from J, with 9 bases between. The CDR3 spans 14 residues. The chain's CDR3 is CASSSQPMNTEAFF. CDR3 coding DNA: TGTGCCAGCAGCTCGCAGCCCATGAACACTGAAGCTTTCTTT.

The chain recombines TRBV2 with TRBJ1-6, with D perhaps TRBD1 (6 bases). Germline V gives CDR1 SNHLY, CDR2 FYNNEI. Trimming left V 6 bases short and J 8 bases short, with 20 bases between. CDR3 length: 16 amino acids. The CDR3 protein is CASSATRGTFHSPLHF. CDR3 bases: TGTGCCAGCAGCGCAACCAGGGGTACTTTTCATTCACCCCTCCACTTT. Combining the CDR3 with reference TRBV2 and TRBJ1-6 gives the whole variable domain EPEVTQTPSHQVTQMGQEVILRCVPISNHLYFYWYRQILGQKVEFLVSFYNNEISEKSEIFDDQFSVERPDGSNFTLKIRSTKLEDSAMYFCASSATRGTFHSPLHFGNGTRLTVT.

This clonotype was seen ten or more times. V is TRBV19 and J is TRBJ1-4; TRBD1 matches 7 bases. This CDR3 has 15 residues. J lost 3 bases, V lost 3 bases, and 4 bases had no gene match. CDR1 is LNHDA and CDR2 is SQIVND in the germline V gene (reference sequence). The CDR3 nucleotides read TGTGCCAGTAGTATTTCAGGGGGACCTAATGAAAAACTGTTTTTT. It is translated as CASSISGGPNEKLFF.

At least ten counts were recorded for this clonotype. The chain employs TRBV12-3 or TRBV12-4 and TRBJ2-7; D is perhaps TRBD2 (6 bases). V lost 8 bases to trimming and J lost 1 base, with 18 bases between them. There are 15 residues in the CDR3. The chain's CDR3 is CASGTSGLNSYEQYF. The DNA for the CDR3 is TGTGCCAGCGGGACTTCGGGACTCAATTCCTACGAGCAGTACTTC.

This clonotype was seen ten or more times. V usage is TRBV2 and J usage is TRBJ2-7; TRBD1 matches at 9 bases. V lost 7 bases, J lost 5 bases, and 6 bases stayed unmatched. The germline V gene encodes CDR1 SNHLY and CDR2 FYNNEI. The CDR3 sequence is 13 residues long. For the CDR3, the DNA is TGTGCCAGCACTCGGGACAGGGTGGACGAGCAGTACTTC. Its translation: CASTRDRVDEQYF.

This clonotype was seen ten or more times. The V and J genes are TRBV18 and TRBJ1-4; D not resolved. V was clipped by 2 bases and J by 8 bases, with 12 bases between them. This CDR3 contains 14 residues. CDR1 is KGHSH, CDR2 LQKENI, per germline. CDR3 protein: CASSPGRRREKLFF. The CDR3 nucleotides are TGTGCCAGCTCACCAGGGAGGCGCCGAGAAAAACTGTTTTTT.

About this clonotype: This likely came from a read error, as a far larger clone is one base away. As the CDR3 is not closed by the conserved phenylalanine or tryptophan, this likely results from a read error. The rearrangement links TRBV6-2 or TRBV6-3 to TRBJ2-5, with 7 bases lining up with TRBD2. The CDR3 is 13 residues long. With V trimmed by 2 bases and J by 3 bases, 0 bases remained unmatched. Germline CDR1 reads MNHEY; CDR2 reads SVGEGT. CDR3 sequence: CASSYAGEETQYS. In nucleotides, the CDR3 is TGTGCCAGCAGTTACGCGGGAGAAGAGACCCAGTACTCC.

The genes are TRBV6-1 and TRBJ2-5; D ambiguous. There are 14 residues in the CDR3. Germline V gene lookup returns CDR1 MNHNS and CDR2 SASEGT. V lost 6 bases to trimming and J lost 3 bases, with 14 bases between them. This CDR3 reads CASSFSGPKETQYF. CDR3 in DNA: TGTGCCAGCAGCTTTTCTGGTCCAAAAGAGACCCAGTACTTC.

This clonotype was seen a handful of times. V gene TRBV4-1 combines with J gene TRBJ1-1, with D uncertain. Germline V CDR1 and CDR2: MGHRA, YSYEKL. The CDR3 has 15 amino acids. V was clipped by 4 bases and J by 0 bases, with 12 bases between them. CDR3 in amino acids: CASSRGRGVNTEAFF. The CDR3 DNA is TGCGCCAGCAGCCGGGGAAGAGGAGTGAACACTGAAGCTTTCTTT.

This clonotype was seen ten or more times. This chain connects TRBV7-2 to TRBJ1-2; D gene uncertain. The germline CDR1 and CDR2 sequences are SGHTA and FQGNSA. Deletions cut 1 base from V and 5 bases from J, with 11 bases between. The CDR3 is made up of 14 amino acids. The CDR3 here is CASSLEAPGYGYTF. In DNA, the CDR3 is TGTGCCAGCAGCTTAGAGGCCCCTGGGTATGGCTACACCTTC.

The sample holds many counts of this clonotype. The rearrangement joins TRBV10-3 to TRBJ2-3, with D uncertain. The V gene lost 6 bases and the J gene lost 0 bases, with 7 bases spanning the gap. CDR3 length equals 13 residues. Germline V gene sequence: CDR1 ENHRY, CDR2 SYGVKD. In DNA form, the CDR3 reads TGTGCCATCAGCTACGGTAGCACAGATACGCAGTATTTT. Protein sequence: CAISYGSTDTQYF.

The chain employs TRBV15 and TRBJ2-1; D unclear. The CDR3 totals 15 residues. V was pared by 0 bases and J by 8 bases, with 14 bases between. In germline, CDR1 is LNHNV, CDR2 YYDKDF (reference sequence). As DNA, the CDR3 is TGTGCCACCAGCAGAGATCCAGCGTCTAGGGATGAGCAGTTCTTC. Its translation: CATSRDPASRDEQFF.

The chain recombines TRBV13 with TRBJ2-5; the match to TRBD2 covers 7 bases. CDR1 and CDR2 from the germline V gene are PRHDT and FYEKMQ (reference sequence). J was trimmed by 4 bases and V by 8 bases; bases with no gene match: 1. CDR3 size: 11 residues. As DNA, the CDR3 is TGTGCCAGCGGGAGGGGAGAGACCCAGTACTTC. Protein product: CASGRGETQYF. The entire variable domain, with the rest obtained from reference TRBV13 and TRBJ2-5, is as follows: AAGVIQSPRHLIKEKRETATLKCYPIPRHDTVYWYQQGPGQDPQFLISFYEKMQSDKGSIPDRFSAQQFSDYHSELNMSSLELGDSALYFCASGRGETQYFGPGTRLLVL.

Ten or more counts support this clonotype. The rearrangement links TRBV9 to TRBJ2-1, with 11 bases aligning to TRBD2. CDR3 size: 16 residues. Germline V gives CDR1 SGDLS, CDR2 YYNGEE. V was clipped by 0 bases and J by 4 bases; unmatched bases: 3. The CDR3 loop is CASSVGLAGGYNEQFF. CDR3 DNA: TGTGCCAGCAGCGTAGGGCTAGCGGGGGGATACAATGAGCAGTTCTTC.

The chain combines TRBV3-1 with TRBJ2-1, with 12 bases lining up with TRBD2. The CDR3 has 15 residues. From germline, CDR1 is LGHDT and CDR2 YNNKEL (reference sequence). With V trimmed by 6 bases and J by 8 bases, 8 bases remained unmatched. This CDR3 reads CASSRQTSGGDEQFF. CDR3 DNA sequence: TGTGCCAGCAGTCGACAGACTAGCGGGGGTGATGAGCAGTTCTTC.